This TCR beta chain was sequenced for a study of OX40 agonist ivuxolimab in advanced cancers. For the study at large: Patients enrolled in dose escalation were diagnosed with hepatocellular carcinoma, melanoma, renal cell or head and neck cancer. Three patients showed partial responses: one hepatocellular carcinoma and two cutaneous melanoma cases.

Broader study findings: Low levels of normalized T-cell clonal expansion also appeared in some nonresponders. Clonal expansion was seen in CD4+ and CD8+ blood T cells by week 6 at 0.1 to 3.0 mg/kg.

Concerning this clone: What it binds is unknown.

The CDR3 consists of 15 residues. Per germline, CDR1 MNHNY and CDR2 SVGAGI (reference sequence). Trimming removed 5 bases from V and 2 bases from J, with 12 bases in between. Repertoires were generated with immunoSEQ multiplex PCR, while TCRdb's copy carries only in-frame clones and drops some. Counted here are more than 70,000 clones, approximately 91% occurring once; the ten biggest clones make up about 0.3%. This TCR was recovered from an adult with an advanced solid tumor such as melanoma, head and neck, liver or kidney cancer. This specimen consisted of CD4+ or CD8+ T cells sorted from blood, obtained in a trial of the OX40 agonist ivuxolimab. The V gene is TRBV6-6, the J gene TRBJ2-2; D not resolved. This CDR3 reads CASSVLGHNTGELFF. The CDR3 nucleotides are TGTGCCAGCAGTGTCTTGGGCCATAACACCGGGGAGCTGTTTTTT.